This T cell receptor (beta chain) was identified during a study of blood T cell repertoires in COVID-19. TCRdb's table, derived via immunoSEQ multiplex PCR, lists solely in-frame clones and lacks some. The repertoire holds 65,000 to 90,000 clones, with more than 75% as singletons. This receptor was taken from a man aged 50 or older with active COVID-19. The sequenced material came from peripheral blood.

For the CDR3, the DNA is TGTGCCAGCAGTGAAGGGGGCAGGGGGCCGATGAACACTGAAGCTTTCTTT. Translation gives CASSEGGRGPMNTEAFF. The chain has TRBV6-1 and TRBJ1-1; 8 nucleotides line up with TRBD1. V gave up 1 base and J gave up 0 bases; unmatched junction bases: 7. The CDR3 length is 17 residues. Germline values: CDR1 MNHNS, CDR2 SASEGT.